This TCR beta chain was sequenced for a study of regulatory T cells in long-lasting Graves disease. Losses at the gene ends were 6 bases for V and 9 bases for J; bases not matched to a gene: 10. The CDR3 runs 14 residues. iRepertoire HTBI primers and Arm-PCR of CDR3 regions built TCR beta libraries. One entry per CDR3 protein results from TCRdb running MiXCR on the multiplex PCR reads. This table holds 400,000 to 450,000 distinct CDR3 sequences, about 15% found once. Described time point: newly diagnosed GD, antithyroid drugs for less than 3 months. PBMC RNA was the source of the TCR library. The same sample was also studied in work on T cells in Graves' hyperthyroidism and ophthalmopathy.

Sequencing used peripheral blood mononuclear cells (PBMCs), obtained at new diagnosis, from a patient treated with antithyroid drugs. V usage is TRBV12-3 or TRBV12-4 and J usage is TRBJ2-1; 8 nucleotides match TRBD2. The source of this sequence is a woman in her twenties or thirties with Graves disease. The CDR3 reads CASRQAGELSEQFF. In DNA form, the CDR3 reads TGTGCCAGCAGGCAAGCGGGAGAACTATCTGAGCAGTTCTTC.